The source of this TCR beta chain is a study of T-cell memory formation after mild COVID-19 (dated by TCRdb to 2020 to 2023). General notes on the study: TCR sequence clusters from the two donors were found to be largely donor specific. Longitudinal TCRalpha and TCRbeta repertoire sequencing tracked T-cell clones expanding and contracting after mild COVID-19 in two donors. The cohort was made up of two young adult volunteers, one female and one male, who were previously healthy.

The sequencer listed for this sample is Illumina NovaSeq 6000. cDNA libraries for TCRalpha and TCRbeta were prepared by 5'RACE using constant-segment primers, with sample barcodes and unique molecular identifiers added. RNA was extracted from every sample with Trizol reagent. Library amplification was performed in two PCR steps, and a second sample barcode and Illumina TruSeq adapters were introduced in the second step. Sequencing of the libraries was done on an Illumina NovaSeq, producing 2 x 150 bp paired-end reads. Per the original workflow: Demultiplexing of reads and collapsing into UMI-guided consensus sequences were performed with migec v1.2.7. Using mixcr v2.1.11, UMI consensuses were aligned to TRA and TRB V and J templates and then assembled into clonotypes. Expanded or contracted clonotypes were those called significant by both edgeR and NoisET, with noise models trained on biological replicates. For edgeR calls, a false discovery rate-adjusted p below 0.01 and a log2 fold-change threshold of 1 were applied. PCA with hierarchical clustering of max-normalized trajectories of the 1000 most abundant clonotypes was used as exploratory dynamics analysis. Each responding clone was given a CD4 or CD8 phenotype based on the CD4+ and CD8+ repertoires, which had been sequenced separately. The public reads were reprocessed in TCRdb via fastp at Q25 and MiXCR, keeping in-frame beta chains. When rows share a CDR3 protein, they turn into one entry using the most common DNA and genes. The V and J calls were determined by TCRdb, not by the authors. In this sample the table shows around 200,000 distinct CDR3 sequences, roughly 17% of which occur a single time. The top ten constitute about 2.1% of the sample.

Ficoll-Paque density gradient centrifugation was the method used to isolate PBMCs. Study-wide conclusions, independent of this receptor: Clones contracting from day 15 to 85 had balanced CD4/CD8 phenotypes, while a second wave expanding from day 15 to 37 was biased towards CD4+. Only two mild cases were covered by the study, and larger cohorts that include severe cases with pre-infection samples were considered necessary. Contracting CD4+ clones turned up mainly in the CM and EM memory subsets, whereas EMRA was where CD8+ clones were enriched. Some responding clones were detected in pre-infection memory, which suggested that pre-existing cross-reactive memory T cells had joined the SARS-CoV-2 response. Whether the second-wave clones peaking on day 37 were SARS-CoV-2 specific was not confirmed.

A remark on this clonotype: There is no known antigen for this receptor. Qualities for individual bases were not recorded, and no much larger clone is one base off.

V is pruned by 5 bases and J by 3 bases, leaving 6 bases of the junction without a gene match. The CDR3 measures 15 amino acids from cysteine to phenylalanine. The only DNA kept is the CDR3, 45 bases in frame from the first base. Sequences SGHRS (CDR1) and YFSETQ (CDR2) are obtained from the germline V gene. The origin of this receptor is an adult woman who had mild COVID-19 (a few samples of this study predate the infection). The sample titles of this study are shuffled in the database, so cell type and time point are left out; the donor was told from shared clones. This chain joins TRBV5-1 to TRBJ2-2; 8 of the junction bases match TRBD2. Sample: PBMCs or a T cell subset sorted from them (not recorded which). The DNA sequence reads TGCGCCAGCAGTCCAACTAGCGGCCACACCGGGGAGCTGTTTTTT. Translation gives CASSPTSGHTGELFF.